These 22 T cell receptor beta chains were all obtained from the same sample, sequenced in a study of tumor and adjacent non-tumor tissue in lung cancer. No cell sorting was done before RNA was extracted from the tissue. Distant lung tissue was collected more than 3 cm away from the tumor edge. The library came from three nested PCR rounds adapted from ARM-PCR protocols. MiXCR was run by TCRdb on the multiplex PCR reads, yielding one entry per CDR3 protein. The data hold 80,000 to 100,000 distinct CDR3 sequences, with approximately 80% observed a single time. Sequencing input: distant non-tumor lung tissue. Source of these receptors: a man aged 55 to 70 with small cell lung cancer.

The chain carries TRBV15 and TRBJ2-4; 10 bases map to TRBD1. There are 18 residues in the CDR3. CDR1 LNHNV and CDR2 YYDKDF come from the germline V gene (reference sequence). V lost 3 bases to trimming and J lost 1 base; unmatched junction nucleotides: 9. The CDR3, as DNA: TGTGCCACCAGCAGCCGCGGACAGGGGGAATGGGCCAAAAACATTCAGTACTTC. This translates into CATSSRGQGEWAKNIQYF.

Regarding this clonotype: Compared with germline, one end of the junction differs, possibly owing to a read error. The chain links TRBV11-2 to TRBJ2-5, with D unclear. Germline assignment: CDR1 SGHAT and CDR2 FQNNGV. The CDR3 runs to 12 residues. The CDR3 loop reads CASSLGMETLYF. CDR3 sequence (DNA): TGTGCCAGTAGCTTAGGGATGGAGACCCTGTACTTC.

The chain has TRBV6-6 and TRBJ2-7; D perhaps matches TRBD2 (5 bases). With 8 bases removed from V and 5 bases from J, the gap between germline ends came to 22 bases. Looked up from germline, CDR1 is MNHNY and CDR2 is SVGAGI (reference sequence). The CDR3 consists of 15 residues. DNA of the CDR3: TGTGCCAGCTGTTGGGCAGAGGGCGATCTCAACGAGCAGTACTTC. The encoded protein is CASCWAEGDLNEQYF.

Concerning this clonotype: A junction end diverges from the germline sequence, so it may reflect a read error. This chain links TRBV12-3 or TRBV12-4 with TRBJ2-7; D gene unclear. This CDR3 comprises 13 residues. This CDR3 is CASSLTSTHEQYF. CDR3 DNA sequence: TGTGCCAGTAGTTTAACAAGCACCCACGAGCAGTACTTC.

In regard to this clonotype: This CDR3 is missing its conserved last phenylalanine or tryptophan, likely due to a read error. CDR3 sequence (DNA): TGTGCCAGCGTCGACAGGGATAACTATGGCTACACCTTG. It is translated as CASVDRDNYGYTL. This rearrangement joins TRBV11-2 to TRBJ1-2; 7 positions match TRBD1. The CDR3 is 13 amino acids. Germline loops: CDR1 SGHAT, CDR2 FQNNGV. Trimming cost V 8 bases and J 1 base; bases outside gene matches: 4.

This clonotype was counted many times. The chain has TRBV6-5 and TRBJ2-5, with D possibly being TRBD2 (5 bases). Germline CDR1 is MNHEY and CDR2 is SVGAGI. The CDR3 is 13 amino acids. Trimming left V 2 bases short and J 4 bases short, with 8 bases between. DNA for the CDR3: TGTGCCAGCAGTTACGCTGGGAGAGAGACCCAGTACTTC. This codes for CASSYAGRETQYF.

A note on this clonotype: The germline gene is not matched at one end of the junction; a read error may be the cause. The chain recombines TRBV12-3 or TRBV12-4 with TRBJ2-6; tentative D call: TRBD1 (5 bases). The CDR3 has 15 residues. The CDR3 protein is CASSFEVTGANVVTF. The DNA for the CDR3 is TGTGCCAGCAGTTTCGAGGTCACTGGGGCCAACGTCGTGACTTTC.

On this clonotype: One junction end does not reproduce the germline sequence, and a read error may be involved. J is TRBJ2-1 and V is TRBV5-4; D gene unclear. This CDR3 has 15 amino acids. Germline CDR1 reads SGHNT; CDR2 reads YYREEE (reference sequence). This CDR3 is CASSLAWSSYNEQFF. CDR3 nucleotide sequence: TGTGCCAGCAGCTTGGCCTGGAGCTCCTACAATGAGCAATTCTTC.

This clonotype is a singleton in its sample. One junction end disagrees with the germline gene, perhaps due to a read error. J is TRBJ2-1 and V is TRBV12-3 or TRBV12-4, with 10 bases fitting TRBD2. The CDR3 runs 15 residues. In DNA, the CDR3 is TGTACCAGCAGCCCCGGACTAGCGGATTACAATGAGCAGTTTTTC. Translated: CTSSPGLADYNEQFF.

As regards this clonotype: An end of the junction differs from the germline gene, which may be a read error. V and J are TRBV11-2 and TRBJ2-3; no definite D call. CDR1 and CDR2 (germline): SGHAT, FQNNGV. This CDR3 has 13 amino acids. The CDR3 DNA follows: TGTGCCAGCAACTTATACTGTACAGATACGCAGTATTTT. It specifies CASNLYCTDTQYF.

Details on this clonotype: Germline and junction disagree at one end, which may indicate a read error. The chain employs TRBV6-5 and TRBJ2-1, with 7 bases matching TRBD2. The germline gives CDR1 MNHEY, CDR2 SVGAGI. The CDR3 runs 15 residues. CDR3 in DNA: TGTACCAGCAGCCGACTAGCCGGAGTAAGGAATGAACAGTTCTTC. Its protein product is CTSSRLAGVRNEQFF.

Concerning this clonotype itself: A much larger clonotype is one base distant, so this may be a read error. The chain is built from TRBV28 and TRBJ1-2; D is unresolved. V gave up 6 bases and J gave up 6 bases, with 8 bases separating them. Germline values: CDR1 MDHEN, CDR2 SYDVKM. The CDR3 is 11 residues long. Here the CDR3 reads CASSRRNGYTF. Written as DNA, the CDR3 is TGTGCCAGCAGCCGAAGGAATGGCTACACCTTC.

This clonotype was counted ten times or more. The chain is built from TRBV12-3 or TRBV12-4 and TRBJ1-2; a weak D match, TRBD1 (5 bases). The ends were cut back, 4 bases at V and 5 bases at J, with 8 bases in the middle. This CDR3 spans 12 amino acids. The CDR3 protein is CASSSWGYGYTF. CDR3 DNA: TGTGCCAGCAGTTCCTGGGGGTATGGCTACACCTTC.

Notes on this clonotype: An end of the junction differs from the germline gene, which may be a read error. This chain connects TRBV12-3 or TRBV12-4 to TRBJ2-5, with TRBD1 matching over 8 bases. This CDR3 comprises 14 residues. The CDR3 region is CASSLMDREETHEF. Written as DNA, the CDR3 is TGTGCCAGCAGTTTAATGGACAGGGAAGAGACCCATGAGTTC.

This clonotype was picked up many times. The chain uses TRBV12-3 or TRBV12-4 and TRBJ1-1, with a weak D call TRBD1 (6 bases). The CDR3 has 14 amino acids. Between the trimmed V and J ends, which lost 3 bases and 1 base, there was a span of 9 bases. The chain's CDR3 is CASSFGGPNTEAFF. The CDR3 DNA reads TGTGCCAGCAGTTTTGGGGGCCCGAACACTGAAGCTTTCTTT.

This clonotype was found a few times. The rearrangement joins TRBV5-6 to TRBJ1-1; TRBD1 agrees at 7 bases. This CDR3 region has 16 residues. Germline V gene data show CDR1 as SGHDT and CDR2 as YYEEEE. The J segment lost 8 bases and the V segment lost 0 bases, leaving 13 bases of the junction unmatched. CDR3 protein: CASSLAFGTASTEAFF. The DNA of the CDR3 is TGTGCCAGCAGCTTGGCCTTCGGGACAGCGAGCACCGAAGCTTTCTTT.

The rearrangement joins TRBV5-1 to TRBJ2-7; TRBD2 aligns across 13 bases. V dropped 3 bases and J dropped 1; count of bases not matched to a gene: 10. Germline-derived CDR1 and CDR2 are SGHRS and YFSETQ. This CDR3 is built from 18 residues. The CDR3 protein is CASSSTGLAGVYSYEQYF. In DNA, the CDR3 is TGCGCCAGCAGCTCTACAGGACTAGCGGGAGTCTATTCCTACGAGCAGTACTTC.

Comments on this clonotype: Here the CDR3 omits its conserved ending phenylalanine or tryptophan, so a read error is the likely source. Because the CDR3's place on the DNA is in doubt, the DNA is left out and the CDR3 is given as listed by TCRdb. The V gene is TRBV6-5, the J gene TRBJ2-1; the DNA was not compared with TRBD1, the D call given in the table. The CDR3 region is 13 residues in length, termini included. Germline-derived CDR1 and CDR2 are MNHEY and SVGAGI. The CDR3 is CASSSRTPGKLFL.

About this clonotype itself: A much larger clonotype is one base distant, so this may be a read error. This chain joins TRBV7-9 and TRBJ1-5, with D possibly matching TRBD1 (5 bases). The V end was cut by 5 bases, the J end by 1 base, with 9 bases between. Germline CDR1 and CDR2: SEHNR and FQNEAQ (reference sequence). The CDR3 length is 14 residues. The CDR3 DNA reads as TGTGCCAGCAGCCGACGGGGCAGCAATCAGCCCCAGCATTTT. This gives the protein CASSRRGSNQPQHF.

This chain links TRBV11-2 with TRBJ2-7; no reliable D call. Germline loops: CDR1 SGHAT, CDR2 FQNNGV. The CDR3 sequence is 13 residues long. CDR3 amino acids: CASNLAGSYEQYV. The CDR3 DNA reads TGCGCGAGCAACTTAGCTGGCTCCTACGAGCAGTACGTC.

This clonotype was recorded once. This chain links TRBV5-6 with TRBJ2-7; D gene unclear. CDR1 and CDR2 (germline): SGHDT, YYEEEE. The CDR3 is 13 amino acids. CDR3 region: CISSRVPNHEQYV. The DNA of the CDR3 is TGTATCAGCAGCCGGGTCCCTAATCACGAGCAGTATGTC.

This clonotype showed up just once. Since the CDR3 does not end with the conserved phenylalanine or tryptophan, this likely comes from a read error. The chain recombines TRBV12-3 or TRBV12-4 with TRBJ2-1; TRBD1 aligns across 7 bases. The CDR3 extends over 14 amino acids. CDR3 sequence: CAISSGTEHNVQFL. CDR3 nucleotide sequence: TGTGCCATCAGTTCCGGGACAGAGCACAATGTGCAGTTCTTA.